The 19 T cell receptor beta chains below come from one sample, sequenced in a study of blood T cell repertoires in COVID-19. Method: immunoSEQ multiplex PCR; TCRdb's copy keeps in-frame clones and lacks some. The data contain roughly 150,000 clones, about 77% of them seen just once; the ten biggest clones take up 14%. The specimen was peripheral blood. These receptors were taken from an elderly woman with acute or convalescent COVID-19.

Turning to this clone: At the DNA level, this CDR3 is encoded by other sequences in the same sample as well. The chain recombines TRBV5-1 with TRBJ1-1; 8 nucleotides align to TRBD1. CDR3 length equals 13 residues. Trimming took 1 base from V and 5 from J; bases not matched to a gene: 1. Germline V lookup: CDR1 SGHRS, CDR2 YFSETQ. CDR3 protein: CASSLTGGTEAFF. Written as DNA, the CDR3 is TGCGCCAGCAGCTTGACAGGGGGGACTGAAGCTTTCTTT.

CDR3 nucleotide sequence: TGTGCCTGGAGCCTAAATACAGGGGGGAAAGCTTTCTTT. Protein sequence: CAWSLNTGGKAFF. V usage is TRBV30 and J usage is TRBJ1-1; 8 bases match TRBD1. CDR1 and CDR2 from the germline V gene are GTSNPN and SVGIG (reference sequence). This CDR3 contains 13 residues. The V and J ends lost 3 bases and 9 bases, in that order; junction bases with no gene match: 9.

Note on this clone: Other DNA sequences in this specimen translate into the identical CDR3. V usage is TRBV28 and J usage is TRBJ1-2; D might be TRBD1 (6 bases). Per germline, CDR1 MDHEN and CDR2 SYDVKM. V was trimmed by 5 bases and J by 0 bases, leaving 7 bases between them. The CDR3 is 13 amino acids. As DNA, the CDR3 is TGTGCCAGCAGTAGGACAGCTAACTATGGCTACACCTTC. Residues: CASSRTANYGYTF.

In the case of this clone: At the DNA level, this CDR3 is encoded by other sequences in the same sample as well. The chain has TRBV12-3 or TRBV12-4 and TRBJ2-5; D gene ambiguous. V lost 3 bases and J lost 1, with 6 bases in between. This CDR3 contains 13 residues. The CDR3 DNA reads as TGTGCCAGCAGTTTTGCAGGCCAAGAGACCCAGTACTTC. Translating it yields CASSFAGQETQYF.

Only a few counts were recorded for this clone. This sequence joins TRBV5-1 and TRBJ2-1; TRBD1 matches at 8 bases. Germline V gives CDR1 SGHRS, CDR2 YFSETQ. The CDR3 consists of 14 residues. With 9 bases clipped from V and 6 bases from J, the junction kept 11 bases outside the gene matches. The CDR3 here is CATGPGQAGNEQFF. CDR3 bases: TGCGCCACCGGCCCGGGACAGGCGGGCAATGAGCAGTTCTTC.

There are a few counts of this clone. The gene calls are TRBV4-2 and TRBJ2-5; 8 bases align to TRBD2. This CDR3 spans 15 amino acids. Unmatched junction bases numbered 7, after V lost 4 bases and J lost 3 bases. CDR1 and CDR2 from the germline V gene are LGHNA and YNFKEQ. In DNA form, the CDR3 reads TGTGCCAGCAGCCCCCGATCAGCGGGGGAAGAGACCCAGTACTTC. This sequence encodes CASSPRSAGEETQYF.

The rearrangement links TRBV18 to TRBJ1-4, with D tentatively TRBD1 (5 bases). V was trimmed by 3 bases and J by 12 bases, leaving 8 bases between them. The length of the CDR3 is 11 residues. Germline lookup yields CDR1 KGHSH and CDR2 LQKENI. CDR3 in DNA: TGTGCCAGCTCACCGGGGGAGGAACTGTTTTTT. As protein: CASSPGEELFF. Combining the CDR3 with reference TRBV18 and TRBJ1-4 gives the whole variable domain NAGVMQNPRHLVRRRGQEARLRCSPMKGHSHVYWYRQLPEEGLKFMVYLQKENIIDESGMPKERFSAEFPKEGPSILRIQQVVRGDSAAYFCASSPGEELFFGSGTQLSVL.

This clone occurred once. The genes are TRBV30 and TRBJ2-5, with D maybe TRBD2 (5 bases). V shed 5 bases and J shed 7 bases, with 17 bases lying between them. The CDR3 is 13 amino acids. The germline CDR1 and CDR2 sequences are GTSNPN and SVGIG (reference sequence). CDR3 DNA sequence: TGTGCCTGGGCGTCCACCAACCGGGGGACCCAGTACTTC. This encodes CAWASTNRGTQYF.

This sequence joins TRBV30 and TRBJ1-4; a weak D match, TRBD1 (5 bases). Trimming pared 8 bases from V and 8 bases from J, leaving 15 bases between. CDR1 and CDR2 (germline): GTSNPN, SVGIG (reference sequence). The CDR3 is 12 amino acids. The CDR3 reads CATQGFSEKLFF. CDR3 DNA sequence: TGTGCCACCCAGGGTTTCAGCGAAAAACTGTTTTTT.

This chain connects TRBV12-3 or TRBV12-4 to TRBJ1-5; D perhaps matches TRBD1 (6 bases). With 5 bases removed from V and 9 bases from J, the gap between germline ends came to 11 bases. CDR3 length: 12 residues. The chain's CDR3 is CASSTQGLPQHF. The CDR3 DNA is TGTGCCAGCAGTACACAGGGTTTGCCCCAGCATTTT.

The chain carries TRBV29-1 and TRBJ2-2; TRBD1 matches 8 bases. There are 13 residues in the CDR3. The trim removed 3 bases at V and 5 bases at J, leaving 2 bases unmatched. From germline, CDR1 is SQVTM and CDR2 ANQGSEA. The CDR3 DNA reads TGCAGCGTTGAGAACAGGGGGACCGGGGAGCTGTTTTTT. This codes for CSVENRGTGELFF.

This chain connects TRBV27 to TRBJ1-6, with D perhaps TRBD1 (6 bases). This CDR3 is 14 amino acids long. Germline-derived CDR1 and CDR2 are MNHEY and SMNVEV (reference sequence). V lost 3 bases and J lost 6, with 9 bases in between. CDR3 coding DNA: TGTGCCAGCAGTTTGGACAGATTTAATTCACCCCTCCACTTT. Residues: CASSLDRFNSPLHF.

V is TRBV18 and J is TRBJ1-4; 9 nucleotides agree with TRBD1. The CDR3 is made up of 16 amino acids. Unmatched junction bases numbered 10, after V lost 3 bases and J lost 8 bases. The germline V gene has CDR1 KGHSH and CDR2 LQKENI. DNA for the CDR3: TGTGCCAGCTCACCGGTCGGGACAGGGCAGGGGGAAAAACTGTTTTTT. This gives the protein CASSPVGTGQGEKLFF. The full variable domain, completed using reference TRBV18 and TRBJ1-4, is NAGVMQNPRHLVRRRGQEARLRCSPMKGHSHVYWYRQLPEEGLKFMVYLQKENIIDESGMPKERFSAEFPKEGPSILRIQQVVRGDSAAYFCASSPVGTGQGEKLFFGSGTQLSVL.

This clone was detected once. This chain links TRBV14 with TRBJ1-1, with unresolved D. With 0 bases removed from V and 4 bases from J, the gap between germline ends came to 15 bases. Looked up from germline, CDR1 is SGHDN and CDR2 is FVKESK. CDR3 length: 16 amino acids. The CDR3 reads CASSQDLGEVVTEAFF. CDR3 DNA: TGTGCCAGCAGCCAAGACCTTGGGGAGGTGGTCACTGAAGCTTTCTTT. Full variable domain (remainder filled in from reference TRBV14 and TRBJ1-1): EAGVTQFPSHSVIEKGQTVTLRCDPISGHDNLYWYRRVMGKEIKFLLHFVKESKQDESGMPNNRFLAERTGGTYSTLKVQPAELEDSGVYFCASSQDLGEVVTEAFFGQGTRLTVV.

The V gene is TRBV20-1, the J gene TRBJ2-3, with 11 bases that match TRBD2. Trimming removed 3 bases from V and 4 bases from J; junction bases left unmatched: 0. The CDR3 consists of 13 residues. The V gene's germline CDR1 is DFQATT and CDR2 SNEGSKA (reference sequence). CDR3 coding DNA: TGCAGTGCTAGTAGCGGGGGGGCAGATACGCAGTATTTT. It specifies CSASSGGADTQYF.

This sequence joins TRBV11-3 and TRBJ2-1; 10 bases are a match to TRBD2. CDR1 SGHNT and CDR2 YENEEA come from the germline V gene. V trimming: 4 bases; J trimming: 2 bases; junction bases outside the gene matches: 2. This CDR3 is 15 amino acids long. CDR3 region: CASSSSGSPYNEQFF. CDR3 nucleotide sequence: TGTGCCAGCAGCTCTAGCGGGAGTCCCTACAATGAGCAGTTCTTC. Full variable domain (outside the CDR3, taken from reference TRBV11-3 and TRBJ2-1): EAGVVQSPRYKIIEKKQPVAFWCNPISGHNTLYWYLQNLGQGPELLIRYENEEAVDDSQLPKDRFSAERLKGVDSTLKIQPAELGDSAVYLCASSSSGSPYNEQFFGPGTRLTVL.

The chain recombines TRBV5-6 with TRBJ1-1; 8 bases align to TRBD1. This CDR3 comprises 15 residues. The V segment lost 4 bases and the J segment 0 bases; nucleotides outside the gene matches: 5. In germline, CDR1 is SGHDT, CDR2 YYEEEE. CDR3 bases: TGTGCCAGCAGCCTCCAGACAGGGGTGAACACTGAAGCTTTCTTT. Residues: CASSLQTGVNTEAFF.

DNA for the CDR3: TGTGCCAGCAGCCCATGGACAGGGGCGGCCTACGAGCAGTACTTC. Translated: CASSPWTGAAYEQYF. V and J are TRBV7-2 and TRBJ2-7; the match to TRBD1 covers 9 bases. This CDR3 is built from 15 residues. Unmatched junction bases numbered 7, after V lost 5 bases and J lost 2 bases. Germline CDR1 reads SGHTA; CDR2 reads FQGNSA.

This sequence joins TRBV28 and TRBJ2-7, with unresolved D. The CDR3 has 12 amino acids. Trimming took 5 bases from V and 3 from J, leaving 8 bases between them. CDR1 is MDHEN, CDR2 SYDVKM, per germline. CDR3 amino acids: CASSRNYYEQYF. CDR3 coding DNA: TGTGCCAGCAGTCGGAACTACTACGAGCAGTACTTC.